This is a list of T cell receptor beta chains from one sample in a study of beta chain features in type 1 diabetes. Sequencing was performed with immunoSEQ multiplex PCR; in TCRdb, only in-frame clones are kept and a portion is missing. The data show approximately 150,000 clones, about 13% seen once. The material sequenced was central memory CD4+ T cells from blood. All receptors come from a man aged 18 to 29 with type 1 diabetes. Each CDR3 is given with its conserved first and last residue. The D gene is left open where the match is weak. Expanded clones get a size class; other rows say once, few or many, or leave the size out.

length: 12; J: TRBJ1-1; D: .; V: TRBV30; size: few; CDR3: CAWTTQPTEAFF; DNA: TGTGCCTGGACGACACAGCCAACTGAAGCTTTCTTT
length: 15; J: TRBJ2-3; D: .; V: TRBV30; size: .; CDR3: CAWSVGGSRTDTQYF; DNA: TGTGCCTGGAGTGTTGGAGGGTCCCGCACAGATACGCAGTATTTT
length: 18; J: TRBJ2-1; D: TRBD1; V: TRBV5-6; size: few; CDR3: CASSSLTPGTGSYNEQFF; DNA: TGTGCCAGCAGCTCCCTGACCCCCGGGACAGGCTCCTACAATGAGCAGTTCTTC
length: 13; J: TRBJ2-1; D: .; V: TRBV11-1; size: few; CDR3: CASSSGVLNEQFF; DNA: TGTGCCAGCAGCTCCGGGGTGCTGAATGAGCAGTTCTTC
length: 14; J: TRBJ1-2; D: TRBD1; V: TRBV6-1; size: few; CDR3: CASLVPGTGYGYTF; DNA: TGTGCCAGCCTTGTCCCCGGGACAGGCTATGGCTACACCTTC
length: 15; J: TRBJ2-3; D: TRBD1; V: TRBV7-9; size: .; CDR3: CASSSGQGITDTQYF; DNA: TGTGCCAGCAGCTCGGGACAGGGGATCACAGATACGCAGTATTTT
length: 13; J: TRBJ1-1; D: .; V: TRBV23-1; size: few; CDR3: CATETPMNTEAFF; DNA: TGCGCCACAGAGACCCCCATGAACACTGAAGCTTTCTTT
length: 14; J: TRBJ2-3; D: .; V: TRBV19; size: .; CDR3: CASTPRGSVDTQYF; DNA: TGTGCCAGTACACCCCGAGGGAGCGTAGATACGCAGTATTTT
length: 14; J: TRBJ1-6; D: .; V: TRBV28; size: .; CDR3: CASRGTLGDGSLHF; DNA: TGTGCCAGCAGGGGGACTTTAGGGGACGGTTCCCTCCACTTT
length: 12; J: TRBJ2-5; D: .; V: TRBV6-4; size: .; CDR3: CASSDYQETQYF; DNA: TGTGCCAGCAGTGACTACCAAGAGACCCAGTACTTC
length: 15; J: TRBJ2-2; D: .; V: TRBV4-2; size: .; CDR3: CASSQRGDNTGELFF; DNA: TGTGCCAGCAGCCAGAGGGGGGACAACACCGGGGAGCTGTTTTTT
length: 11; J: TRBJ1-1; D: .; V: TRBV28; size: .; CDR3: CASRSNTEAFF; DNA: TGTGCCAGCAGATCGAACACTGAAGCTTTCTTT
length: 13; J: TRBJ2-3; D: .; V: TRBV12-5; size: few; CDR3: CASGSAGTDTQYF; DNA: TGTGCTAGTGGCTCCGCGGGCACAGATACGCAGTATTTT
length: 16; J: TRBJ2-3; D: TRBD2; V: TRBV9; size: medium-sized; CDR3: CASSVMLAGGTDTQYF; DNA: TGTGCCAGCAGCGTAATGCTAGCGGGGGGCACAGATACGCAGTATTTT
length: 12; J: TRBJ1-5; D: .; V: TRBV6-1; size: few; CDR3: CASRGSNQPQHF; DNA: TGTGCCAGCAGGGGTAGCAATCAGCCCCAGCATTTT
length: 15; J: TRBJ2-5; D: TRBD1; V: TRBV30; size: .; CDR3: CAWTIKTGPQETQYF; DNA: TGTGCCTGGACCATTAAGACAGGGCCCCAAGAGACCCAGTACTTC
length: 13; J: TRBJ1-1; D: .; V: TRBV30; size: many; CDR3: CAWSAWGYTEAFF; DNA: TGTGCCTGGAGTGCCTGGGGGTACACTGAAGCTTTCTTT
length: 13; J: TRBJ2-7; D: .; V: TRBV27; size: .; CDR3: CASYRVVGSEQYF; DNA: TGTGCCAGCTACAGGGTTGTTGGGTCCGAGCAGTACTTC
length: 15; J: TRBJ2-5; D: TRBD2; V: TRBV10-3; size: .; CDR3: CASNSGGAGGETQYF; DNA: TGTGCCAGCAATAGCGGGGGAGCCGGAGGAGAGACCCAGTACTTC
length: 13; J: TRBJ1-5; D: .; V: TRBV6-1; size: few; CDR3: CAAWPSRNQPQHF; DNA: TGTGCCGCCTGGCCTTCGCGCAATCAGCCCCAGCATTTT
length: 14; J: TRBJ1-1; D: TRBD1; V: TRBV29-1; size: few; CDR3: CSVKGQVLNTEAFF; DNA: TGCAGCGTCAAGGGACAGGTTTTGAACACTGAAGCTTTCTTT
length: 13; J: TRBJ2-7; D: .; V: TRBV11-2; size: few; CDR3: CASSLDRNGEQYF; DNA: TGTGCCAGCAGCTTAGATCGGAACGGCGAGCAGTACTTC
length: 13; J: TRBJ2-2; D: .; V: TRBV7-8; size: .; CDR3: CASSPGGGGELFF; DNA: TGTGCCAGCAGCCCTGGTGGGGGCGGGGAGCTGTTTTTT
length: 15; J: TRBJ2-7; D: .; V: TRBV18; size: few; CDR3: CASSPPSPGGGEQYF; DNA: TGTGCCAGCTCACCACCGTCTCCCGGAGGGGGCGAGCAGTACTTC
length: 15; J: TRBJ2-1; D: .; V: TRBV7-8; size: few; CDR3: CASSLYAVLAGEQFF; DNA: TGTGCCAGCAGCTTATACGCAGTCCTCGCGGGTGAGCAGTTCTTC
length: 15; J: TRBJ1-4; D: TRBD1; V: TRBV4-2; size: .; CDR3: CASSPSGQVNEKLFF; DNA: TGTGCCAGCAGCCCCTCGGGACAGGTTAATGAAAAACTGTTTTTT
length: 11; J: TRBJ2-5; D: TRBD2; V: TRBV20-1; size: few; CDR3: CSAYTSATQYF; DNA: TGCAGTGCTTATACTAGCGCGACCCAGTACTTC
length: 14; J: TRBJ1-4; D: .; V: TRBV13; size: few; CDR3: CASSLARGGEKLFF; DNA: TGTGCCAGCAGCTTAGCTCGGGGGGGAGAAAAACTGTTTTTT
length: 14; J: TRBJ1-1; D: .; V: TRBV30; size: .; CDR3: CAWSRQTMNTEAFF; DNA: TGTGCCTGGAGTAGACAGACCATGAACACTGAAGCTTTCTTT
length: 12; J: TRBJ1-1; D: .; V: TRBV7-9; size: few; CDR3: CASSLVSSQAFF; DNA: TGTGCCAGCAGCTTAGTAAGCAGCCAAGCTTTCTTT
length: 12; J: TRBJ2-3; D: .; V: TRBV7-9; size: .; CDR3: CASSLVVGTQYF; DNA: TGTGCCAGCAGCTTAGTCGTTGGTACGCAGTATTTT
length: 16; J: TRBJ1-3; D: .; V: TRBV5-6; size: few; CDR3: CASSLDGDYSGNTIYF; DNA: TGTGCCAGCAGCTTGGACGGGGACTACTCTGGAAACACCATATATTTT
length: 14; J: TRBJ1-1; D: .; V: TRBV29-1; size: .; CDR3: CSVEDPTANTEAFF; DNA: TGCAGCGTTGAAGATCCGACAGCGAACACTGAAGCTTTCTTT
length: 15; J: TRBJ1-1; D: TRBD1; V: TRBV5-8; size: few; CDR3: CASSWGTGETTEAFF; DNA: TGTGCCAGCAGCTGGGGGACAGGGGAGACCACTGAAGCTTTCTTT
length: 12; J: TRBJ1-1; D: .; V: TRBV6-5; size: .; CDR3: CASTGSGTEAFF; DNA: TGTGCCAGCACGGGGAGCGGCACTGAAGCTTTCTTT
length: 15; J: TRBJ2-1; D: .; V: TRBV7-3; size: .; CDR3: CASSLMVSSYNEQFF; DNA: TGTGCCAGCAGCCTAATGGTTAGCTCCTACAATGAGCAGTTCTTC
length: 11; J: TRBJ1-3; D: .; V: TRBV20-1; size: few; CDR3: CSAHSGNTIYF; DNA: TGCAGTGCTCACTCTGGAAACACCATATATTTT
length: 15; J: TRBJ1-2; D: .; V: TRBV7-2; size: .; CDR3: CASSPLMGAKYGYTF; DNA: TGTGCCAGCAGCCCCCTGATGGGCGCTAAATATGGCTACACCTTC
length: 15; J: TRBJ1-2; D: .; V: TRBV11-2; size: .; CDR3: CASSSLRGKVSGYTF; DNA: TGTGCCAGCAGCTCTCTACGGGGGAAGGTGTCCGGCTACACCTTC